Detailed here is one T cell receptor beta chain. Its antigen is not known. This sample was taken from a study of T cell repertoires in cytomegalovirus infection. Whole-study context: Used in the study were CMV epitopes, some recently identified and HLA-C-restricted, others well-studied and HLA-B-restricted. Public signatures in TCR beta pointed to CMV infection and matching HLA type.

TCRdb reanalysed the reads using MiXCR and keeps one entry per CDR3 protein. The data hold about a million distinct CDR3 sequences, with around 30% observed a single time. Study observations and caveats: Individuals carrying CMV plus the relevant HLA were identified by cumulative frequency of public TCR beta families.

Germline CDR1 reads ENHRY; CDR2 reads SYGVKD. Trimming at V came to 10 bases and at J to 2 bases, leaving 3 bases not matched to a gene. CDR3 size: 13 residues. This sequence was found in a human donor in good health (CMV status not recorded). Some clones in this sample may be carry-over from other donors' samples. The chain joins TRBV10-3 to TRBJ1-5; TRBD1 matches 9 bases. Specimen: cultured CD8+ T cells from PBMCs, collected from culture after CMV antigen stimulation. In nucleotides, the CDR3 is TGTGCCACCTGGACAGGGGGCAATCAGCCCCAGCATTTT. It encodes CATWTGGNQPQHF.